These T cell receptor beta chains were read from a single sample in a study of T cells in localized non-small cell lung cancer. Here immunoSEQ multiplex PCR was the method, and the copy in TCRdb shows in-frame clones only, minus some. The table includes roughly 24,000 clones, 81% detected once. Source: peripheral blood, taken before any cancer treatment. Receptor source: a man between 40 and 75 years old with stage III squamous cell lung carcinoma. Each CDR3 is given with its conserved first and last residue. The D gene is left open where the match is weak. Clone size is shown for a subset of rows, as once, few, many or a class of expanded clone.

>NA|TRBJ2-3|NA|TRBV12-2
TGTGCAAGTCGCTTTCCGGGGTATACGCAGTATTTT
CASRFPGYTQYF
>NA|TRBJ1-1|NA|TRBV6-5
TGTGCCAGCAGCAAGGGTCAGACTGAAGCTTTCTTT
CASSKGQTEAFF
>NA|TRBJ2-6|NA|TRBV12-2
TGTGCAAGTCGCTGGGAGACCTCCACACAAAGTCGGGCCAACGTCCTGACTTTC
CASRWETSTQSRANVLTF
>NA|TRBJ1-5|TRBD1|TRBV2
TGTGCCAGCAGTGGCGACAGGGTTGCCAATCAGCCCCAGCATTTT
CASSGDRVANQPQHF
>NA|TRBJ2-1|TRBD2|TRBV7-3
TGTGCCAGCAGACGCGGGGGGAGCTCCTACAATGAGCAGTTCTTC
CASRRGGSSYNEQFF
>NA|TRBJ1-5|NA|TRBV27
TGTGCCAGCAGTTTGACAGCAGTTAGCAATCAGCCCCAGCATTTT
CASSLTAVSNQPQHF
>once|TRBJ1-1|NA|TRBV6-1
TGTGCCAGCAGTGAGCACAGTCTGAACACTGAAGCTTTCTTT
CASSEHSLNTEAFF
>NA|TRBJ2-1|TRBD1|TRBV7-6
TGTGCCAGCAGCTTAGAAGGGACAGTTTTGGTCGATGAGCAGTTCTTC
CASSLEGTVLVDEQFF
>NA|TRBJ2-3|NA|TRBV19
TGTGCCAGTAGTATAGGAAAGGGCGGGTATACGCAGTATTTT
CASSIGKGGYTQYF
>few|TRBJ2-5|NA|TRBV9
TGTGCCAGCAGCGCAGAACAAGCGTTGGGCAGCCAAGAGACCCAGTACTTC
CASSAEQALGSQETQYF
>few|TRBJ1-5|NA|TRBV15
TGTGCCACCAGCCCATACACGGATAGCAATCAGCCCCAGCATTTT
CATSPYTDSNQPQHF
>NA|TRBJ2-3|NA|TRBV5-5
TGTGCCAGCAGCCTAACGACAGTTTCAGATACGCAGTATTTT
CASSLTTVSDTQYF
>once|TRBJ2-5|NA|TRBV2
TGTGCCAGCGGCAGAGAGACCCAGTACTTC
CASGRETQYF
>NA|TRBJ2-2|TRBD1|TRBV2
TGTGCCAGCAGAGCGACAGGGTACGACGGGGAGCTGTTTTTT
CASRATGYDGELFF
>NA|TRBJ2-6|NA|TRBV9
TGTGCCAGCAGCGGCGCCGGGACTGGGAGACCTGGGGCCAACGTCCTGACTTTC
CASSGAGTGRPGANVLTF
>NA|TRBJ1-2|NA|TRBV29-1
TGCAGCGTTGAAGAGACGGGGGGGATAGGCGGCTACACCTTC
CSVEETGGIGGYTF
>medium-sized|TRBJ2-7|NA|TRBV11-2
TGTGCCATAGGCGCGTACGAGCAGTACTTC
CAIGAYEQYF
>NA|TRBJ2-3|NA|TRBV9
TGTGCCAGCAGCGTGGCGACTTACACAGATACGCAGTATTTT
CASSVATYTDTQYF
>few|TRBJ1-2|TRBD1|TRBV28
TGTGCCAGCAGTCGGGACAGGGGACACTATGGCTACACCTTC
CASSRDRGHYGYTF
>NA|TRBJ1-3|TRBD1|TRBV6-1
TGTGCCAGCAGTGAGGACAGGGGGAACACCATATATTTT
CASSEDRGNTIYF
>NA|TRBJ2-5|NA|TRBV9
TGTGCCAGCAGCGCCGGGACCCGTTCGTACCAAGAGACCCAGTACTTC
CASSAGTRSYQETQYF
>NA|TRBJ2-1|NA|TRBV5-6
TGTGCCAGCAGCCTTGTCAGTGAGCAGTTCTTC
CASSLVSEQFF
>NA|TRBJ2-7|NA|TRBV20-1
TGCAGTGCCCGTGGGGGTAAGCAGTACTTC
CSARGGKQYF
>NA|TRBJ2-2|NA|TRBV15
TGTGCCACCAGCAGAGATCCCGGCAGGGGGAACACCGGGGAGCTGTTTTTT
CATSRDPGRGNTGELFF
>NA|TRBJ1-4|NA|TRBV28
TGTGCCAGCAGTTTCTACAGGGACACCAATGAAAAACTGTTTTTT
CASSFYRDTNEKLFF
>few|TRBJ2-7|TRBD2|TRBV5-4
TGTGCCAGCAGCTTGCACGGGAGGACCTACGAGCAGTACTTC
CASSLHGRTYEQYF
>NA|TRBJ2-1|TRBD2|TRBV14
TGTGCCAGCAGCCAGGGATATTACGGCGGGGGTCCTTACAATGAGCAGTTCTTC
CASSQGYYGGGPYNEQFF
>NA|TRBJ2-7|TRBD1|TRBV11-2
TGTGCCAGCAGCCTGGGACAGCGCGCTTCCTACGAGCAGTACTTC
CASSLGQRASYEQYF
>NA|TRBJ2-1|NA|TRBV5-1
TGCGCCAGCAGCTTGGCCCCTAACAATGAGCAGTTCTTC
CASSLAPNNEQFF
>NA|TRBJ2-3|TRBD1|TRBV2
TGTGCCAGCAGTGACCCGACAGGGGGAAGCACAGATACGCAGTATTTT
CASSDPTGGSTDTQYF
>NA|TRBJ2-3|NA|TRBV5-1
TGCGCCAGCAGCTTGGCCGGGGGCCTCACAGATACGCAGTATTTT
CASSLAGGLTDTQYF
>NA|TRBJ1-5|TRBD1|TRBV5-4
TGTGCCAGCAGCCGGGACAGGGGACAGCCCCAGCATTTT
CASSRDRGQPQHF
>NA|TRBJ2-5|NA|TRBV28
TGTGCCAGCAGTTTAATTAGGTGGGAGACCCAGTACTTC
CASSLIRWETQYF
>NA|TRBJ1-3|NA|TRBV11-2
TGTGCCAGCAGCCTGGAGGGGGGGCGGAACACCATATATTTT
CASSLEGGRNTIYF
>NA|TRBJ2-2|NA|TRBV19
TGTGCCAGTAAGTGGGACTTGAACACCGGGGAGCTGTTTTTT
CASKWDLNTGELFF
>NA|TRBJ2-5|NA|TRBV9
TGTGCCAGCAGCCCAGGACAGGGAGGGGGAGAGACCCAGTACTTC
CASSPGQGGGETQYF